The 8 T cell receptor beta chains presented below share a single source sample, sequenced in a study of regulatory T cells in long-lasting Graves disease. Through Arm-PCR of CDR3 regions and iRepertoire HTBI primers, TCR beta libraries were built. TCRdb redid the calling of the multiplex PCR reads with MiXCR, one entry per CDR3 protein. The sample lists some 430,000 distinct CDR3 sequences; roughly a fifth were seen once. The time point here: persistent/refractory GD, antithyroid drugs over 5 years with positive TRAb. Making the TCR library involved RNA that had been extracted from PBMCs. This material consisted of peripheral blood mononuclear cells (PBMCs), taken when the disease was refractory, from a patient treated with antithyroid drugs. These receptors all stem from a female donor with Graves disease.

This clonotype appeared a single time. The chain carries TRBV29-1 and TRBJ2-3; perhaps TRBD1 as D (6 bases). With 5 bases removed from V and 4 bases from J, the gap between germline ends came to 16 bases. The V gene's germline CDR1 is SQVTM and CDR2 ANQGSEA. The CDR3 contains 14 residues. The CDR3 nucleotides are TGCAGCGTTCAACAGGGATCTGTTTCAGATACGCAGTATTTT. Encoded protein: CSVQQGSVSDTQYF.

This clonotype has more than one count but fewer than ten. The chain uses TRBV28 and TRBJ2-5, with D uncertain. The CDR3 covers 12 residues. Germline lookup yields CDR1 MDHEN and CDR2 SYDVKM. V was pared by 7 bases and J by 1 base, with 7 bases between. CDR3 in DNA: TGTGCCAGCACTGGGTCCCAAGAGACCCAGTACTTC. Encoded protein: CASTGSQETQYF.

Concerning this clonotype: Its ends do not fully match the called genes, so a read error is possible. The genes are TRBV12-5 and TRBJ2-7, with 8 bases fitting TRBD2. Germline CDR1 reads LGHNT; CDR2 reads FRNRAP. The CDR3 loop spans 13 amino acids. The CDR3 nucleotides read TGTACTAGTCGATTAGCGGGATCCTACGAGCAGTACTTC. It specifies CTSRLAGSYEQYF.

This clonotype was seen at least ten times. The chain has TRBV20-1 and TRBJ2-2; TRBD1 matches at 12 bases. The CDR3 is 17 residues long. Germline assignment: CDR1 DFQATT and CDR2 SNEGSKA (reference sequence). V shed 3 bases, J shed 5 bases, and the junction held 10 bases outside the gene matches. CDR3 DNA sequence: TGCAGTGCTAGCCGGGACAGGGGGCCCTCGAGGACCGGGGAGCTGTTTTTT. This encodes CSASRDRGPSRTGELFF.

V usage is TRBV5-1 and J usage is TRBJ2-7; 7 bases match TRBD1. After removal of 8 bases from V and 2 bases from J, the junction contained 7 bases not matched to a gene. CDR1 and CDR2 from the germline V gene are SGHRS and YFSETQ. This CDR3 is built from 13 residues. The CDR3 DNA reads TGCGCCAGTGGGACAGCACCTACCTACGAGCAGTACTTC. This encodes CASGTAPTYEQYF.

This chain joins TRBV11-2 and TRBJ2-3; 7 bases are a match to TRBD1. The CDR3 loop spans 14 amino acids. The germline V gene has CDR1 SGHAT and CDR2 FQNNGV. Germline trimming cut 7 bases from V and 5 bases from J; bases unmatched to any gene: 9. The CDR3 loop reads CASTPPRGRDTQYF. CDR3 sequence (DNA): TGTGCCAGCACTCCGCCCAGGGGGAGAGATACGCAGTATTTT. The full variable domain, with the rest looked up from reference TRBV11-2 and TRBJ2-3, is EAGVAQSPRYKIIEKRQSVAFWCNPISGHATLYWYQQILGQGPKLLIQFQNNGVVDDSQLPKDRFSAERLKGVDSTLKIQPAKLEDSAVYLCASTPPRGRDTQYFGPGTRLTVL.

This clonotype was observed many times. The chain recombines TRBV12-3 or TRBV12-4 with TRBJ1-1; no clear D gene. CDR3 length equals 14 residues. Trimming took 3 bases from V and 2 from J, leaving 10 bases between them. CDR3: CASSFTGGNTEAFF. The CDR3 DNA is TGTGCCAGCAGTTTCACGGGCGGAAACACTGAAGCTTTCTTT.

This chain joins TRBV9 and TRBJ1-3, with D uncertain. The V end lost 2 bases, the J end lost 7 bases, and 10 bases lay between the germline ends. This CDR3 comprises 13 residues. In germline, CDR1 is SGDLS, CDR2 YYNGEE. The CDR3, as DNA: TGTGCCAGCAGCGTCTCCAATAGTAACACCATATATTTT. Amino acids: CASSVSNSNTIYF. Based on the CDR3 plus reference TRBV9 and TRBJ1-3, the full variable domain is DSGVTQTPKHLITATGQRVTLRCSPRSGDLSVYWYQQSLDQGLQFLIQYYNGEERAKGNILERFSAQQFPDLHSELNLSSLELGDSALYFCASSVSNSNTIYFGEGSWLTVV.